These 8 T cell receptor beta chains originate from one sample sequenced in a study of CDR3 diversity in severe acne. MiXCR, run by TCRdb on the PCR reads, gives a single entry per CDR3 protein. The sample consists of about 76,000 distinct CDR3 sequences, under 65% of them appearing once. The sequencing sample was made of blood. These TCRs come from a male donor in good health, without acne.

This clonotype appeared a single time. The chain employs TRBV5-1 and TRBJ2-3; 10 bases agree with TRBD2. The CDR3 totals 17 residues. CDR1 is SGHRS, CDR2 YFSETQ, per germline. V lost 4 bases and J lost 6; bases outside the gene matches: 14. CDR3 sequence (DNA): TGCGCCAGCAGCCCAGCAGGACTAGCGGAGGGGCGTGATACGCAGTATTTT. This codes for CASSPAGLAEGRDTQYF.

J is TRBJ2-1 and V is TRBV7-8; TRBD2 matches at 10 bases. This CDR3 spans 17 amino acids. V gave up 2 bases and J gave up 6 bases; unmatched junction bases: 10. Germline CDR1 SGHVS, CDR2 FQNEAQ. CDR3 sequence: CASSLPPAGGPGNEQFF. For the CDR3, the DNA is TGTGCCAGCAGCTTACCTCCAGCGGGAGGGCCGGGCAATGAGCAGTTCTTC.

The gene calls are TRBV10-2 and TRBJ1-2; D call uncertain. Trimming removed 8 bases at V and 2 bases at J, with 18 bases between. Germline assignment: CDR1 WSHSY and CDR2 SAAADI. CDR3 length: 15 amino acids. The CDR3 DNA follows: TGCGCCAGCCTCCCTCTAGCGGATCACAACTATGGCTACACCTTC. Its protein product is CASLPLADHNYGYTF.

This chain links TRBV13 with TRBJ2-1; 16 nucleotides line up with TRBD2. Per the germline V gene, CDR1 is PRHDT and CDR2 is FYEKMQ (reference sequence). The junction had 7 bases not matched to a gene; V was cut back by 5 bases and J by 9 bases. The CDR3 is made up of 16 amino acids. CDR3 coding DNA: TGTGCCAGCAGCACAGGGACTAGCGGGGGGGCGGGTGAGCAGTTCTTC. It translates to CASSTGTSGGAGEQFF.

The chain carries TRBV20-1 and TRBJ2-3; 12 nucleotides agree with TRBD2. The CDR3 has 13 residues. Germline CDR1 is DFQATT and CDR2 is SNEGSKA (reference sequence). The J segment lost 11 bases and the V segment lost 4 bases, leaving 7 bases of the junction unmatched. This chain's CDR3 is CSAMTSGSRGQYF. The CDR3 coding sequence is TGCAGTGCTATGACTAGCGGGAGTCGAGGGCAGTATTTT.

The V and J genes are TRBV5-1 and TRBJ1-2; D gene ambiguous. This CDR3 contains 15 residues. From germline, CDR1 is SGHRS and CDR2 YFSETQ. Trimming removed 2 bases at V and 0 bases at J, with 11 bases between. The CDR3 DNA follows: TGCGCCAGCAGCTTACGGGCAGCCGCTAACTATGGCTACACCTTC. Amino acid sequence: CASSLRAAANYGYTF.

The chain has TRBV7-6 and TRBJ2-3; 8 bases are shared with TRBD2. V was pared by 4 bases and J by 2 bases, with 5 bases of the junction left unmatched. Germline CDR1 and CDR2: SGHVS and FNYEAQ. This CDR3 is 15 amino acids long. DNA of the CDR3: TGTGCCAGCAGCTCCGCTAGCGGGCCCACAGATACGCAGTATTTT. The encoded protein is CASSSASGPTDTQYF.

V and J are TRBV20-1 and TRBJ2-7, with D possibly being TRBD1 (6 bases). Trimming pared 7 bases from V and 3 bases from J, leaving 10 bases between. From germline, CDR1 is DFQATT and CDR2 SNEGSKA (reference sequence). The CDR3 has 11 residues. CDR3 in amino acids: CSDPGHYEQYF. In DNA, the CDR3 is TGCAGTGATCCGGGACACTACGAGCAGTACTTC.